The sequence of this T cell receptor beta chain was determined in a study of beta chain features in type 1 diabetes listed by TCRdb under 2018. As for the study more broadly: No differences in mean age, gender distribution, total cell number or subset yield were found between patients and healthy donors. The study compared TCRB repertoires of sorted circulating CD4+ T cell subsets between recently diagnosed type 1 diabetes patients and matched healthy donors. A total of 100 million to 110 million sorted cells were examined across all samples, and a strong correlation was observed between cell number per subset and RNA yield. Regulatory and stem cell-like memory subsets were obtained from only 8 patients and roughly eight healthy donors, while naive and central memory subsets were obtained from all 30 or so donors. General findings and caveats noted by the study authors: Type 1 diabetes patients showed a moderate but significant shortening of TCRB CDR3 length in all four CD4+ subsets. Patients with type 1 diabetes made fewer insertions and deleted more nucleotides at VDJ recombination sites, implying thymic rearrangement abnormalities. Because small numbers of individuals were included in the HLA sub-analyses, any influence of HLA type on TCRB rearrangement was left unresolved. Because cDNA rather than genomic DNA was sequenced, highly expressing activated cells could have been over-represented, although no difference in activation and CD3 levels was found between groups. Naive, central memory and regulatory TCRB repertoires appeared to be more similar among patients than among healthy donors. PCR might favor shorter templates, but patient and control samples were amplified and corrected together, so any skew would affect both groups equally.

The High Capacity cDNA Reverse Transcription Kit was used to reverse transcribe all of the isolated RNA, meaning that expressed TCRB transcripts were what got sequenced. Naive, central memory and regulatory T cell samples underwent deep immunoSEQ sequencing, averaging approximately 3.5 million total reads per sample. Sorted cells were lysed in RLT buffer, and RNA was extracted using DNase-treated RNeasy Micro or Mini kits according to cell number. To prevent cross-contamination, every cell subset was processed on its own, while patient and healthy donor samples were processed together. TCRB sequences were amplified from cDNA with the immunoSEQ multiplex PCR, producing 87-bp fragments spanning the CDR3 region. Sequencing of the amplicons was done on the Illumina HiSeq platform. In the original analysis: PCR bias was corrected computationally using synthetic template baselines, and reads within Hamming distance 2 were collapsed, with unmergeable singletons discarded. Reads were aligned against IMGT to assign V, D and J genes, CDR3 length and insertions or deletions at six rearrangement sites. Within each subset, clonotype counts were normalized to sorted cell number, after which true diversity and Gini coefficients were computed with the tcR R package. The overlap coefficient, calculated on TCRB nucleotide sequences, was used to quantify repertoire sharing. Out-of-frame TCRB sequences from naive cells were analyzed as a proxy for the pre-selection repertoire. TCRdb's version of the immuneACCESS table is confined to in-frame rearrangements and falls short of the full clone set. An unresolved V gene accounts for under half of the shortfall where checked; the remainder is of unknown origin. The DNA was the basis for D and trimming; V, J and clone size are from that table. This sample gives around 450,000 clones in total; roughly an eighth of them show up just once. More than 0.045% of the sample belongs to the ten largest clones.

This clone was counted only a few times. Its antigen remains undetermined. One base away there is no much larger clone; base qualities are not given. A single peripheral blood draw of around 120 mL on average was collected from each donor into heparinised tubes. A BD FACSAria II was used to sort naive, central memory, regulatory and stem cell-like memory CD4+ T cells with a panel that included CD45RO, CCR7, CD25, CD127, CD95 and CD27. All sorted populations exceeded 95% purity. PBMCs were isolated right away by Lymphoprep density gradient centrifugation and were stained directly, without culture. Samples were stained and sorted in pairs, with one healthy donor and one patient per experiment, so that batch effects were minimized. CDR1 and CDR2, looked up from the germline V gene (reference sequence), are LNHDA and SQIVND. The junction carries 8 bases between V and J, which are trimmed by 0 bases and 7 bases respectively. The cysteine opens and the phenylalanine closes a CDR3 of 13 amino acids. Only the CDR3 region is kept as DNA, spanning 39 bases read in frame from base 1.

The V and J genes are TRBV19 and TRBJ2-3; TRBD1 is possibly the D segment (6 matching bases). This clonotype was obtained from a young woman in good health. Sequencing was done on a sample of naive CD4+ T cells from blood. The cell subset or site label corresponds to: true naive CD4+ T cells. The CDR3 in this case is CASSIEQGNTQYF. The DNA reads as follows: TGTGCCAGTAGTATAGAACAGGGAAATACGCAGTATTTT.